Shown below are 12 T cell receptor beta chains from a single sample sequenced in a study of immune characterization of retroperitoneal liposarcoma. One entry per CDR3 protein results from TCRdb running MiXCR on the PCR reads. The sample comprises 12,000 or so distinct CDR3 sequences, approximately 26% of which are singletons, and 8.5% to 9.5% rests with the top ten. The specimen was tumor tissue. All receptors derive from a female donor with retroperitoneal liposarcoma.

The rearrangement joins TRBV6-1 to TRBJ2-2; tentative D call: TRBD1 (6 bases). CDR1 is MNHNS, CDR2 SASEGT, per germline. Trimming took 6 bases from V and 4 from J, leaving 18 bases between them. This CDR3 is 16 amino acids long. The CDR3 sequence is CASSDRQVILTGELFF. The CDR3 coding sequence is TGTGCCAGCAGCGACAGACAGGTTATTCTCACCGGGGAGCTGTTTTTT.

Worth noting for this clonotype: The junction and the germline gene differ at one end; a read error may be behind it. This rearrangement joins TRBV7-6 to TRBJ2-4; tentative D call: TRBD1 (6 bases). Matching the DNA end better, TRBJ2-7 makes the J call doubtful. The CDR3 covers 13 residues. CDR1 is SGHVS, CDR2 FNYEAQ, per germline. The CDR3 nucleotides read TGTGCTAGCAGCTTATCAGGGGATTACGAGCAGTACTTC. Its protein product is CASSLSGDYEQYF.

The count of this clonotype is one. The chain uses TRBV6-1 and TRBJ2-2; the D gene is possibly TRBD2 (5 bases). Germline V CDR1 and CDR2: MNHNS, SASEGT. The V gene lost 2 bases and the J gene lost 6 bases, with 13 bases spanning the gap. This CDR3 region has 15 residues. CDR3 nucleotides: TGTGCCAGCAGTGAATTTCCTAGCCCGTCCGGGGAGCTGTTTTTT. It codes for CASSEFPSPSGELFF.

The gene calls are TRBV6-5 and TRBJ1-6; D gene unclear. This CDR3 contains 15 residues. V was cut by 7 bases and J by 7 bases, with 17 bases left in between. Germline V gene sequence: CDR1 MNHEY, CDR2 SVGAGI. This CDR3 reads CASTTSQDVNSPLHF. The DNA of the CDR3 is TGTGCCAGCACTACCAGCCAGGACGTAAATTCACCCCTCCACTTT.

The chain uses TRBV11-1 and TRBJ1-2, with D possibly matching TRBD1 (5 bases). With 3 bases removed from V and 8 bases from J, the gap between germline ends came to 13 bases. Germline-derived CDR1 and CDR2 are SGHAT and FQDESV (reference sequence). The CDR3 contains 13 residues. The CDR3 protein is CASSLFQGYGYTF. DNA for the CDR3: TGTGCCAGCAGCTTGTTCCAGGGCTACGGCTACACCTTC.

The J gene is TRBJ2-1, the V gene TRBV7-2; D is unresolved. V gave up 8 bases and J gave up 10 bases, with 12 bases separating them. This CDR3 contains 11 residues. Germline CDR1 SGHTA, CDR2 FQGNSA. DNA of the CDR3: TGTGCCAGCCGAACTTCCTACGAGCAGTTCTTC. Encoded protein: CASRTSYEQFF.

This chain connects TRBV7-2 to TRBJ1-2; TRBD1 matches 8 bases. Germline CDR1 and CDR2: SGHTA and FQGNSA. The CDR3 totals 16 residues. V lost 5 bases and J lost 0; bases outside the gene matches: 8. The CDR3 loop is CASSLPGGLANYGYTF. In nucleotides, the CDR3 is TGTGCCAGCAGCCTCCCAGGGGGCCTAGCTAACTATGGCTACACCTTC.

The rearrangement uses TRBV6-1 and TRBJ2-1; D is possibly TRBD1 (5 bases). There are 15 residues in the CDR3. Germline CDR1 is MNHNS and CDR2 is SASEGT. With 5 bases removed from V and 4 bases from J, the gap between germline ends came to 15 bases. CDR3 amino acids: CASSPTSTVYNEQFF. CDR3 sequence (DNA): TGTGCCAGCAGTCCAACCTCGACAGTATACAATGAGCAGTTCTTC.

This clonotype was recorded at least ten times. The V call is TRBV10-1, the J call TRBJ1-1; no clear D gene. V was shortened by 0 bases and J by 3 bases, with 8 bases between the two germline ends. The CDR3 covers 14 residues. Germline V lookup: CDR1 WNHNN, CDR2 SYGVQD (reference sequence). CDR3 protein: CASSESIGDTEAFF. Here the CDR3 DNA reads TGCGCCAGCAGTGAGTCGATCGGGGACACTGAAGCTTTCTTT.

Within the sample, this clonotype is medium-sized. The chain couples TRBV6-1 to TRBJ2-5; D is undetermined. The J call may be mistaken, given a closer DNA end match to TRBJ2-7. There are 12 residues in the CDR3. The germline gives CDR1 MNHNS, CDR2 SASEGT. CDR3 coding DNA: TGTGCCAGCAGTGAATGGGTCTACGAGCAGTACTTC. It specifies CASSEWVYEQYF.

V usage is TRBV6-1 and J usage is TRBJ1-2, with D uncertain. This CDR3 region has 13 residues. Germline CDR1 MNHNS, CDR2 SASEGT. The V end lost 6 bases, the J end lost 1 base, and 9 bases lay between the germline ends. CDR3 sequence reads: CASSLDRNYGYTF. CDR3 nucleotide sequence: TGTGCCAGCAGCCTTGACCGTAACTATGGCTACACCTTC.

Turning to this clonotype: A much bigger clone sits one base away, suggesting this may be a read error. It is likely a read error, because the conserved phenylalanine at the end of the CDR3 is missing. The DNA of the CDR3 is TGTGCCAGCAGCTTAAAGGGGGACCTCTACAATGAGCAGTTCTTA. Protein: CASSLKGDLYNEQFL. The gene calls are TRBV11-3 and TRBJ2-1, with D maybe TRBD1 (6 bases). Between the trimmed V and J ends, which lost 2 bases and 3 bases, there was a span of 11 bases. Germline-derived CDR1 and CDR2 are SGHNT and YENEEA. The CDR3 is 15 residues long.